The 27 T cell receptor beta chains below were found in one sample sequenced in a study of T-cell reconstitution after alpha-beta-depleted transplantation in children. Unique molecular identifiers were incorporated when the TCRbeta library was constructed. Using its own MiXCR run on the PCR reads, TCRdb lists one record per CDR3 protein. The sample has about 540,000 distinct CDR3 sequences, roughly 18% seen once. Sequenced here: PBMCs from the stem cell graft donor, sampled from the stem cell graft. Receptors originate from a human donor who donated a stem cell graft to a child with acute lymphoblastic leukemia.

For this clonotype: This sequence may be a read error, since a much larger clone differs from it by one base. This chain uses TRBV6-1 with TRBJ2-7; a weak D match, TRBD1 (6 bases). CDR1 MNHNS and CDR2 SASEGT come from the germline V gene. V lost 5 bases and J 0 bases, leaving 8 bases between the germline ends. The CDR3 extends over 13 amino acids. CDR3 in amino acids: CASSTGYSYEQYF. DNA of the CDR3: TGTGCCAGCAGTACAGGGTACTCCTACGAGCAGTACTTC.

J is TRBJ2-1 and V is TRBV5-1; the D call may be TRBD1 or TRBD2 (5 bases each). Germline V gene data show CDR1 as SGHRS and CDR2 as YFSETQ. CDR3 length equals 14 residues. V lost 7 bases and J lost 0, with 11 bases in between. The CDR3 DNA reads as TGCGCCAGCCACTGGGGGAGCTCCTACAATGAGCAGTTCTTC. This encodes CASHWGSSYNEQFF. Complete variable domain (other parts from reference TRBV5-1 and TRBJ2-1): KAGVTQTPRYLIKTRGQQVTLSCSPISGHRSVSWYQQTPGQGLQFLFEYFSETQRNKGNFPGRFSGRQFSNSRSEMNVSTLELGDSALYLCASHWGSSYNEQFFGPGTRLTVL.

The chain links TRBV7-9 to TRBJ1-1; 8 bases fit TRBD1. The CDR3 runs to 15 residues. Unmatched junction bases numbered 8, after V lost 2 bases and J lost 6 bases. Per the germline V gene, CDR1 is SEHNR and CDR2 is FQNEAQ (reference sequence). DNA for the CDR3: TGTGCCAGCAGCTTAATCGGACAGGGTCGGGCTGAAGCTTTCTTT. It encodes CASSLIGQGRAEAFF.

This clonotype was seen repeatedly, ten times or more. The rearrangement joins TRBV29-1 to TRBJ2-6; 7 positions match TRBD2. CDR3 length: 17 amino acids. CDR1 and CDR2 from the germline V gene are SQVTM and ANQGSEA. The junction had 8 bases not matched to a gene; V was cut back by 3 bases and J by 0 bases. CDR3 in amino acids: CSVDSWGEGSGANVLTF. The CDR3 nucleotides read TGCAGCGTTGACTCTTGGGGGGAGGGCTCTGGGGCCAACGTCCTGACTTTC.

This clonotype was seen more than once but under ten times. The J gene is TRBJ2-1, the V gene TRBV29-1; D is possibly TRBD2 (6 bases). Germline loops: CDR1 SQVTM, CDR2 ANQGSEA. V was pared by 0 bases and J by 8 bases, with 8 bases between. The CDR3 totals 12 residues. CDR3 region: CSVEEGGYEQFF. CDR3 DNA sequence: TGCAGCGTTGAAGAGGGGGGATATGAGCAGTTCTTC.

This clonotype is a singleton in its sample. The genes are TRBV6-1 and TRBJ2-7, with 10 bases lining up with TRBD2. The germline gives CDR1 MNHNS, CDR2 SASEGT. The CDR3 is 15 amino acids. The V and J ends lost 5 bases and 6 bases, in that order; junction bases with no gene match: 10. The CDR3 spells CASSRTSGTLSEQYF. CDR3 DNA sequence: TGTGCCAGCAGTCGAACTAGCGGGACTCTCTCCGAGCAGTACTTC.

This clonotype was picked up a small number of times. As DNA, the CDR3 is TGTGCCAGTAGTATAGAGCGGGATTACAATGAGCAGTTCTTC. Translation gives CASSIERDYNEQFF. The chain is built from TRBV19 and TRBJ2-1; D is possibly TRBD2 (6 bases). Deletions cut 0 bases from V and 4 bases from J, with 7 bases between. There are 14 residues in the CDR3. Germline V gene lookup returns CDR1 LNHDA and CDR2 SQIVND (reference sequence).

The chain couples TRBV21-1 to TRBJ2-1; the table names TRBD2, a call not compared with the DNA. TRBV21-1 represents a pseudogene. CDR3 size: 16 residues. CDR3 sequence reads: CASSKEGLALGDEQFF. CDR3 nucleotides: TGTGCCAGCAGCAAAGAGGGACTAGCGTTAGGCGATGAGCAGTTCTTC.

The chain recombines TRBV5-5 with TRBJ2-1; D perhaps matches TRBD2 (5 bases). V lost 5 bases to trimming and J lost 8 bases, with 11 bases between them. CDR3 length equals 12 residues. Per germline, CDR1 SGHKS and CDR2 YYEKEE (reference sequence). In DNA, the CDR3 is TGTGCCAGCAGGGGAGTTGGGGATGAGCAGTTCTTC. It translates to CASRGVGDEQFF.

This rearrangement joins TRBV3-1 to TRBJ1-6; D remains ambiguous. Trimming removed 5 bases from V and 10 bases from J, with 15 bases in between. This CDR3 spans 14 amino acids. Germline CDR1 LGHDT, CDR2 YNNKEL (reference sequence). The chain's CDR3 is CASSANFLHSPLHF. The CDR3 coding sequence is TGTGCCAGCAGCGCAAACTTTTTACACTCACCCCTCCACTTT.

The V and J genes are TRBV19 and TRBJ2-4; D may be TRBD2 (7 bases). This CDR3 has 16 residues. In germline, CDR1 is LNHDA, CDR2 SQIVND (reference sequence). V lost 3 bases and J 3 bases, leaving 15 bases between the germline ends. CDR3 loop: CASSIGGHGSKNIQYF. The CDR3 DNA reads TGTGCCAGTAGTATCGGGGGGCATGGAAGCAAAAACATTCAGTACTTC. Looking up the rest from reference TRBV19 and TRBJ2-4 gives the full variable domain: DGGITQSPKYLFRKEGQNVTLSCEQNLNHDAMYWYRQDPGQGLRLIYYSQIVNDFQKGDIAEGYSVSREKKESFPLTVTSAQKNPTAFYLCASSIGGHGSKNIQYFGAGTRLSVL.

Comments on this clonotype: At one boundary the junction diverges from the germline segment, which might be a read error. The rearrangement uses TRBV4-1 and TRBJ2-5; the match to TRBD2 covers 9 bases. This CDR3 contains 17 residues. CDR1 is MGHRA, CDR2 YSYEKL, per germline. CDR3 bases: TGCGCCAGCAGCCAAGGACCGGCGGGAGGGTACCATGAGACCCAGTACTTC. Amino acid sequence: CASSQGPAGGYHETQYF.

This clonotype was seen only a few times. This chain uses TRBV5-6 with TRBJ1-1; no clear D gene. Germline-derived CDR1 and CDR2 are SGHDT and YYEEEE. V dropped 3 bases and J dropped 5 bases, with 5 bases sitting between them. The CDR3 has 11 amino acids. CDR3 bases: TGTGCCAGCAGCTATGGAACTGAAGCTTTCTTT. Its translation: CASSYGTEAFF.

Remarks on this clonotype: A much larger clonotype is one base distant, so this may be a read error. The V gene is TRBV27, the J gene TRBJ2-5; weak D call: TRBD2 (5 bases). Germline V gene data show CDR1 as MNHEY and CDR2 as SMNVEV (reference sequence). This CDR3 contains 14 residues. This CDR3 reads CASSLLTSQETQNF. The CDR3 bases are TGTGCCAGCAGTTTACTCACTAGTCAAGAGACCCAGAACTTC.

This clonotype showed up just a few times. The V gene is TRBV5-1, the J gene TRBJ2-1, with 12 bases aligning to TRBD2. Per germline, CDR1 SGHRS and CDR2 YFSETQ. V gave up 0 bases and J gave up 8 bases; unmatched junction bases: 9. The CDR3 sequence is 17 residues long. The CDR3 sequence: CASSLESSGRALDEQFF. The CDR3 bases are TGCGCCAGCAGCTTGGAATCTAGCGGGAGGGCCTTGGATGAGCAGTTCTTC.

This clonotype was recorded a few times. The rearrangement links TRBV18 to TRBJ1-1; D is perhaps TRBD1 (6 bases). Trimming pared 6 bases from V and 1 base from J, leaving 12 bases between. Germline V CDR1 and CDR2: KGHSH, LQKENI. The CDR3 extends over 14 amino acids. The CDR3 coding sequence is TGTGCCAGCTCTTCGGAGACAGGGAACACTGAAGCTTTCTTT. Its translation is CASSSETGNTEAFF.

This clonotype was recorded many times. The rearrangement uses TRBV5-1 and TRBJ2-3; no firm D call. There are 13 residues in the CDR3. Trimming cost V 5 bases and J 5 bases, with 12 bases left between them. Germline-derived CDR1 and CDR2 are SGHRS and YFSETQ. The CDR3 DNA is TGCGCCAGCAGTCCTGGTGAAGGAGATACGCAGTATTTT. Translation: CASSPGEGDTQYF.

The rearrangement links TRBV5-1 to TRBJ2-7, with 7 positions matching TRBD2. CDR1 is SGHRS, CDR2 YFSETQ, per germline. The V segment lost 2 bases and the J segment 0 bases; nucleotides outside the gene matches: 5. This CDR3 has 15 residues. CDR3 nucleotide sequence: TGCGCCAGCAGCTTCGGGACTACGCTCTCCTACGAGCAGTACTTC. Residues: CASSFGTTLSYEQYF.

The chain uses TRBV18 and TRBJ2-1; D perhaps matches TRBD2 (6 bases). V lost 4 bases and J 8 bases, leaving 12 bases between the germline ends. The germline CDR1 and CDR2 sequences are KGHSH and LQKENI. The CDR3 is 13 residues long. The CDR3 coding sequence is TGTGCCAGCTCACTTACGGAGGGTTATGAGCAGTTCTTC. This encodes CASSLTEGYEQFF.

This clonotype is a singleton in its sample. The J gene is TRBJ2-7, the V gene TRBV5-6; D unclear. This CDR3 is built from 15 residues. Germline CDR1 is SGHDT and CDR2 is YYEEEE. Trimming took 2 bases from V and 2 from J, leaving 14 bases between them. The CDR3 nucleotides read TGTGCCAGCAGCTTCTGGACGGATCCTACCTACGAGCAGTACTTC. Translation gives CASSFWTDPTYEQYF.

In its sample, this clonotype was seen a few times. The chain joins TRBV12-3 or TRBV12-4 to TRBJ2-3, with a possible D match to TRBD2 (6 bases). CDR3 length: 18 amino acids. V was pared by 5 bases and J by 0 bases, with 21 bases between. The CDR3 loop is CASSPTRGFGASTDTQYF. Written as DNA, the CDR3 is TGTGCCAGCAGTCCCACTCGGGGGTTTGGGGCTAGCACAGATACGCAGTATTTT.

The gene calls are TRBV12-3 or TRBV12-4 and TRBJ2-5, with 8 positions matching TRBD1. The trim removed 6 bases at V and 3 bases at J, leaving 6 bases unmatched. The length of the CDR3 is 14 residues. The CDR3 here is CASSPTGAEETQYF. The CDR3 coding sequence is TGTGCCAGCAGCCCGACAGGGGCTGAAGAGACCCAGTACTTC.

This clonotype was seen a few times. The DNA of the CDR3 is TGTGCCAGCAGTTTTGGCGGGGTCTCCTACAATGAGCAGTTCTTC. Protein product: CASSFGGVSYNEQFF. This chain links TRBV12-3 or TRBV12-4 with TRBJ2-1; a possible D gene is TRBD2 (6 bases). The CDR3 runs 15 residues. V lost 3 bases and J 0 bases, leaving 9 bases between the germline ends.

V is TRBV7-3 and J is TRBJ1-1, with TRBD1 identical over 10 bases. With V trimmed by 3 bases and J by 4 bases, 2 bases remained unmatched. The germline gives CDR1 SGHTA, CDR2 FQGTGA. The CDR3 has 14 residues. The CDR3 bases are TGTGCCAGCAGCTTTGGGACAGGGGTCACTGAAGCTTTCTTT. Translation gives CASSFGTGVTEAFF.

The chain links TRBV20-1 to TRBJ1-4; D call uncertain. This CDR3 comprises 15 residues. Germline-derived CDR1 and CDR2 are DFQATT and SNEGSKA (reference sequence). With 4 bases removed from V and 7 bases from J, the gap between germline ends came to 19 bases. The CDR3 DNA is TGCAGTGCTACCCGCCCCCGGTTACAAACTGAAAAACTGTTTTTT. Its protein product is CSATRPRLQTEKLFF.

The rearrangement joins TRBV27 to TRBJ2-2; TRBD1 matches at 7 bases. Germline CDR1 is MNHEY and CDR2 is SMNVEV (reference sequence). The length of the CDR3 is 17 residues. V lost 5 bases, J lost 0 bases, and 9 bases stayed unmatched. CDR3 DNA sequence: TGTGCCAGCAGTAGGGGCCAGACAGGGCCGAACACCGGGGAGCTGTTTTTT. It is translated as CASSRGQTGPNTGELFF.

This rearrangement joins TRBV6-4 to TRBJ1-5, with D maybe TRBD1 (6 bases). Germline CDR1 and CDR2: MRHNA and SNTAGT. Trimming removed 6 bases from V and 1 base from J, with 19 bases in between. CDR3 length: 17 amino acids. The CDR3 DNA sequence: TGTGCCAGCAGCCCACAGGGCCTCCGGGAGAGCAATCAGCCCCAGCATTTT. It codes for CASSPQGLRESNQPQHF.